This TCR beta chain was recorded in a study of cytomegalovirus exposure and HLA in healthy donors. Study-level findings and limits: Confirmation in vitro established that a few CMV-associated chains were specific for CMV antigens. According to a later analysis, most TCR beta chains associated with CMV appeared HLA-restricted.

Trimming shortened V by 1 base and J by 5 bases, and 10 bases separated the two germline ends. This CDR3 is built from 13 residues. CDR1 and CDR2 (germline): SGHDT, YYEEEE. Note on this clone: What it recognizes is unknown.

Primers for the PCR totalled 60 Vbeta and 13 Jbeta. Assay: immunoSEQ multiplex PCR; the TCRdb copy retains only in-frame clones and omits some. The sample holds approximately 210,000 clones; around 87% are singletons and the top ten take over 1%. The sequenced material came from PBMCs. The TCR sequence derives from a man under 40 in good health and CMV-seronegative. This chain joins TRBV5-6 and TRBJ2-7, with D tentatively TRBD1 (5 bases). This CDR3 is CASSLRGPHEQYF. For the CDR3, the DNA is TGTGCCAGCAGCTTGAGGGGCCCCCACGAGCAGTACTTC.